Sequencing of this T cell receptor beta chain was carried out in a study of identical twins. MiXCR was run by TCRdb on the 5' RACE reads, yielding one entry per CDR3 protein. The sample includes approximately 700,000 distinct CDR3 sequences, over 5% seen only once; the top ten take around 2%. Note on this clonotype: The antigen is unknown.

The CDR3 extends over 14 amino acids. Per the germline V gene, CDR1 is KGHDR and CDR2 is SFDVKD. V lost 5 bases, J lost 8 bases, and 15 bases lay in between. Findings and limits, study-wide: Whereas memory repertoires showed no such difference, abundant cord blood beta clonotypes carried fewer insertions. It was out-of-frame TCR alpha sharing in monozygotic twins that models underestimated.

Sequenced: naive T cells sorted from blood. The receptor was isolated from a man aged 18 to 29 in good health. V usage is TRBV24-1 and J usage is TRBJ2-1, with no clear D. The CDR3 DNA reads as TGTGCCACCAGTGCGGCCGCAGCAGTCGATGAGCAGTTCTTC. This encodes CATSAAAAVDEQFF.